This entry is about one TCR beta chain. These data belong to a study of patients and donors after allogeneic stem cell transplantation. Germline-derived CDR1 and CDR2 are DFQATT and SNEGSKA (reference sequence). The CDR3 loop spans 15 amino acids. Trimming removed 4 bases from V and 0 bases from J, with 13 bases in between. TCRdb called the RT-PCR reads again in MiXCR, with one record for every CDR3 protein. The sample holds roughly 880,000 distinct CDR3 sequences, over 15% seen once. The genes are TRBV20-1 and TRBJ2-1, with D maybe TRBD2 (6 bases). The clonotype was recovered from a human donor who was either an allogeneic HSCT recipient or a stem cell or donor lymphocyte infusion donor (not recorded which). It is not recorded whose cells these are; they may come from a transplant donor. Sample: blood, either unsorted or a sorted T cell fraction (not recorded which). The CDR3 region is CSAMRGADSYNEQFF. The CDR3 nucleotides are TGCAGTGCTATGCGGGGAGCGGACTCCTACAATGAGCAGTTCTTC.